The sequence of this T cell receptor (beta chain) was determined in a study of beta chain features in type 1 diabetes. Study observations and caveats: All four CD4+ subsets from Type 1 diabetes patients carried moderately but significantly shorter TCRB CDR3s.

What was sequenced were expressed TCRB transcripts, since all of the isolated RNA had been reverse transcribed. The repertoire was sequenced with immunoSEQ multiplex PCR; TCRdb's copy has only in-frame clones and lacks some. This repertoire shows around 310,000 clones, roughly 13% found once; its top ten account for about 0.015%. This clone occurred a few times. Its antigen is not known. This CDR3 region has 15 residues. The V gene end was trimmed by 6 bases and the J gene end by 3 bases; junction bases not matched to a gene: 7. CDR1 is MDHEN, CDR2 SYDVKM, per germline. The sample consisted of naive CD4+ T cells from blood. The receptor was derived from a woman under 30 with type 1 diabetes. The J gene is TRBJ2-1, the V gene TRBV28; 8 positions agree with TRBD2. The CDR3: CASRLASGYYNEQFF. In DNA form, the CDR3 reads TGTGCCAGCAGGCTCGCTAGCGGGTACTACAATGAGCAGTTCTTC.